This T cell receptor beta chain was captured in a study of early T cells in non-severe SARS-CoV-2 infection. Study background: Bulk RNA from unsorted whole blood was sequenced; chains were unpaired.

V shed 0 bases and J 3 bases; nucleotides not matched to a gene: 6. The CDR3 runs to 16 residues. Germline V gives CDR1 SGDLS, CDR2 YYNGEE. At least ten counts were recorded for this clonotype. Antigen unknown. Unique molecular identifiers tagged individual cDNA molecules. From the 5' RACE reads, TCRdb called clonotypes with MiXCR, one entry per CDR3 protein. The sample contains 70,000 to 90,000 distinct CDR3 sequences, under 15% of which appear only once. Findings and caveats of the study: There was a bias toward anti-spike CD8 responses in VDJdb matching, which missed private and CD4 specificities.

This TCR derives from an adult who was a healthcare worker with PCR-confirmed SARS-CoV-2 infection or an uninfected control (not recorded which). The sequencing sample was made of whole blood. V usage is TRBV9 and J usage is TRBJ2-1; 7 nucleotides agree with TRBD2. This CDR3 is CASSVDLGGIYNEQFF. CDR3 in DNA: TGTGCCAGCAGCGTAGATCTGGGAGGGATCTACAATGAGCAGTTCTTC.